This TCR beta chain was recovered during a study of T cell responses to AZD1222 COVID-19 vaccine (dated by TCRdb to the early 2020s). Concerning the study at large: TCR sequencing covered fewer than 250 trial participants: approximately 200 given two doses of AZD1222 and 26 given two doses of MenACWY control vaccine. Trial participants were enrolled by age into subgroups of 18-55, 56-69 and 70-plus years, and around 150, 28 and 57 TCR-sequenced participants, respectively, were included in these subgroups.

Including the terminal cysteine and phenylalanine, the CDR3 comprises 13 residues. Of all the DNA, just the CDR3 is kept, 39 bases in frame from base 1. Trimming removed 1 base from V and 1 base from J, leaving 4 bases between the germline ends. According to the germline V gene (reference sequence), CDR1 reads LNHDA and CDR2 reads SQIVND. General findings and caveats noted by the study authors: Conclusions about previously exposed vaccinees are limited because only six or seven AZD1222 recipients were SARS-CoV-2 seropositive at baseline. After two AZD1222 doses, both the breadth and the depth of spike-specific TCRs were significantly higher than at day 0 and than in MenACWY recipients. In the small 56-69-year group, the increase in depth fell short of significance, most likely because of low power. The whole spike protein was spanned by vaccine-associated CD4 TCRs, and dominant responses were seen in regions 160-218 and 743-854. Participants were mostly white British and included more females than males, and it was suggested by the authors that clonal diversity may have been underestimated. Because no day 14 peak-response samples were available, repertoires were characterized only after the peak T cell response. Reportedly, almost half of the unique spike-specific TCRs recognized epitopes lying outside the regions that are mutated in the B.1.351 and B.1.1.7 variants.

With respect to this clone: This clone's antigen is unknown. No much larger clone exists at a distance of one base, and base qualities are not known.

In light of the paper, this sample's time point label describes: about 28 days (+/-7) after the second vaccine dose. In light of the paper, this sample's treatment or condition label describes: meningococcal conjugate vaccine given as trial control. The vaccinee samples were drawn from two UK trials, COV001 and COV002, one of which was a single-blind randomized controlled phase 2/3 trial testing AZD1222 (ChAdOx1 nCoV-19) in healthy adults. Trial participant PBMC samples were collected at day 0 and day 28 after the second dose for TCRbeta chain sequencing. The CDR3 regions of human TCRbeta chains were analyzed by immunosequencing. The source study handled its data this way. Repertoire TCRs were checked for matches against a reference library of SARS-CoV-2-specific TCRs that had been generated using the MIRA antigen-specificity platform. Breadth was defined as the fraction of unique TCRs that were SARS-CoV-2-associated, and depth was defined as the fraction of total T cells that were SARS-CoV-2-associated. Using the MIRA data, each spike-specific TCR was assigned both to the spike region to which the TCR was reactive and to a CD4 or CD8 class. Log10-transformed breadth and depth values were compared by one-way ANOVA with Sidak's multiple comparisons tests. This immuneACCESS table, as held by TCRdb, lists in-frame sequences with V and J called but not all clones. Of the missing ones, under half trace to an unresolved V gene in checked studies; the others have no known cause. The V and J calls and clone size come from that table; D and trimming were worked out from the DNA. Present in this sample are some 150,000 clones, around 90% of which were seen just once. Of the sample, approximately 5.4% is held by the ten largest clones.

The chain was built from TRBV19 and TRBJ1-1; the D gene cannot be resolved reliably. Sequencing used peripheral blood, obtained 28 days after the second dose of the MenACWY control vaccine. The clonotype was recovered from an adult who received the MenACWY meningococcal vaccine as a control. Here the CDR3 is given as CASSIVQNTEAFF. DNA sequence: TGTGCCAGTAGTATAGTTCAGAACACTGAAGCTTTCTTT.